This entry lists 25 T cell receptor beta chains sequenced from one sample in a study of cytomegalovirus exposure and HLA in healthy donors. The PCR ran on 60 Vbeta and 13 Jbeta primers. Assay used: immunoSEQ multiplex PCR; TCRdb lists only in-frame clones, some missing. The sample includes about 130,000 clones, roughly 72% of them seen just once. What was sequenced was PBMCs. The receptor set was obtained from a woman between 50 and 59 years old in good health and CMV-seronegative.

V is TRBV6-6 and J is TRBJ2-2; 9 bases match TRBD1. With V trimmed by 2 bases and J by 6 bases, 7 bases remained unmatched. The CDR3 is 16 amino acids. Germline V gives CDR1 MNHNY, CDR2 SVGAGI (reference sequence). The CDR3 DNA sequence: TGTGCCAGCAGTTACCGGGACAGGGTTTCGCCCGGGGAGCTGTTTTTT. Translated: CASSYRDRVSPGELFF.

The V and J genes are TRBV28 and TRBJ1-2, with D tentatively TRBD1 (6 bases). This CDR3 has 14 residues. Germline values: CDR1 MDHEN, CDR2 SYDVKM. Trimming took off 7 bases at V and 4 bases at J, with 16 bases between the two ends. This chain's CDR3 is CASMGARERYGYTF. CDR3 DNA: TGTGCCAGCATGGGGGCCAGGGAGCGCTATGGCTACACCTTC.

The gene calls are TRBV7-3 and TRBJ2-2, with TRBD2 matching over 11 bases. V trimming: 1 base; J trimming: 6 bases; junction bases outside the gene matches: 1. Germline-derived CDR1 and CDR2 are SGHTA and FQGTGA. The CDR3 is 15 residues long. For the CDR3, the DNA is TGTGCCAGCAGCTTAAAACTAGCGGGAGCCGGGGAGCTGTTTTTT. As protein: CASSLKLAGAGELFF.

A single count supports this clone. The chain links TRBV6-1 to TRBJ1-1, with D unresolved. The length of the CDR3 is 11 residues. Trimming stripped 0 bases from V and 7 bases from J, with 3 bases between. Germline-derived CDR1 and CDR2 are MNHNS and SASEGT. The CDR3 is CASSEASEAFF. CDR3 bases: TGTGCCAGCAGTGAAGCGAGTGAAGCTTTCTTT.

The chain uses TRBV7-9 and TRBJ2-1; 9 nucleotides align to TRBD2. The V gene end was trimmed by 5 bases and the J gene end by 1 base; junction bases not matched to a gene: 6. CDR3 length equals 16 residues. Germline values: CDR1 SEHNR, CDR2 FQNEAQ (reference sequence). The CDR3 DNA reads as TGTGCCAGCAGCATTCCGACTAGCGGATCCTACAATGAGCAGTTCTTC. Translation: CASSIPTSGSYNEQFF.

The rearrangement joins TRBV5-4 to TRBJ2-7; D is possibly TRBD2 (6 bases). CDR3 size: 14 residues. CDR1 and CDR2 from the germline V gene are SGHNT and YYREEE (reference sequence). V dropped 4 bases and J dropped 2 bases, with 13 bases sitting between them. The CDR3 sequence: CASSAPSETYEQYF. CDR3 DNA: TGTGCCAGCAGCGCCCCTAGCGAGACCTACGAGCAGTACTTC.

This clone was seen just once. V is TRBV14 and J is TRBJ2-3; 8 bases line up with TRBD2. The CDR3 totals 18 residues. Trimming took 0 bases from V and 2 from J; bases not matched to a gene: 10. In germline, CDR1 is SGHDN, CDR2 FVKESK. The DNA for the CDR3 is TGTGCCAGCAGCCAAGATCTCGGTAGCGGGACCCACACAGATACGCAGTATTTT. It translates to CASSQDLGSGTHTDTQYF.

The chain is built from TRBV6-5 and TRBJ1-2; D ambiguous. This CDR3 has 16 residues. The germline V and J ends were trimmed by 4 bases and 5 bases, with 20 bases remaining between them. The germline gives CDR1 MNHEY, CDR2 SVGAGI. CDR3 in DNA: TGTGCCAGCAGTTTGACAAGCGCGGGGAACTTTTATGGCTACACCTTC. Translation gives CASSLTSAGNFYGYTF.

This clone showed up just a few times. V and J are TRBV6-4 and TRBJ2-1; 12 bases line up with TRBD2. Germline V gene sequence: CDR1 MRHNA, CDR2 SNTAGT. This CDR3 spans 15 amino acids. J lost 5 bases, V lost 2 bases, and 1 base had no gene match. Here the CDR3 DNA reads TGTGCCAGCAGTGACGGACTAGCGGGGCACAATGAGCAGTTCTTC. Translation gives CASSDGLAGHNEQFF.

The V call is TRBV7-9, the J call TRBJ2-2; 8 bases are a match to TRBD1. The V segment lost 11 bases and the J segment 4 bases; nucleotides outside the gene matches: 3. Germline CDR1 reads SEHNR; CDR2 reads FQNEAQ (reference sequence). This CDR3 spans 12 amino acids. The chain's CDR3 is CAGQGRTGELFF. DNA for the CDR3: TGTGCCGGACAGGGCCGCACCGGGGAGCTGTTTTTT.

This clone came up a few times. The chain carries TRBV9 and TRBJ2-3; D is ambiguous. This CDR3 is 13 amino acids long. Germline assignment: CDR1 SGDLS and CDR2 YYNGEE. Trimming left V 0 bases short and J 4 bases short, with 6 bases between. CDR3 bases: TGTGCCAGCAGCGTAGATGAGCCAGATACGCAGTATTTT. The encoded protein is CASSVDEPDTQYF.

This clone has just a few counts. The chain recombines TRBV9 with TRBJ1-1; D is possibly TRBD1 (5 bases). The germline V gene encodes CDR1 SGDLS and CDR2 YYNGEE. CDR3 size: 15 residues. The V and J ends lost 3 bases and 8 bases respectively, with 20 bases between them. CDR3 sequence reads: CASSAGGGPRTEAFF. The CDR3 region has the DNA TGTGCCAGCAGCGCGGGGGGTGGACCTAGGACAGAAGCTTTCTTT.

The chain combines TRBV4-3 with TRBJ2-4; D may be TRBD2 (6 bases). Trimming removed 0 bases from V and 0 bases from J, with 18 bases in between. This CDR3 comprises 19 residues. Germline assignment: CDR1 LGHNA and CDR2 YSLEER. For the CDR3, the DNA is TGCGCCAGCAGCCAAGAGGGACCAGCAGCGGGCAGAGCCAAAAACATTCAGTACTTC. Amino acids: CASSQEGPAAGRAKNIQYF.

The chain is built from TRBV9 and TRBJ2-1, with 12 bases that match TRBD2. The CDR3 is 15 residues long. Germline lookup yields CDR1 SGDLS and CDR2 YYNGEE. V lost 4 bases and J lost 8; bases outside the gene matches: 7. Here the CDR3 DNA reads TGTGCCAGCAGCCCTAGCGGGAGGGCCGCAGATGAGCAGTTCTTC. Translated, it gives CASSPSGRAADEQFF.

This clone came up a few times. The chain recombines TRBV4-2 with TRBJ1-2; D is perhaps TRBD1 (5 bases). V was cut by 1 base and J by 8 bases, with 8 bases left in between. Germline CDR1 reads LGHNA; CDR2 reads YNFKEQ. The CDR3 covers 12 residues. CDR3 in DNA: TGTGCCAGCAGCCAAGGGCAGGGCGGCTACACCTTC. Encoded protein: CASSQGQGGYTF.

The J gene is TRBJ1-5, the V gene TRBV6-6; 7 nucleotides align to TRBD1. V lost 2 bases and J lost 15; bases outside the gene matches: 13. Germline V gene data show CDR1 as MNHNY and CDR2 as SVGAGI (reference sequence). CDR3 length: 14 amino acids. Written as DNA, the CDR3 is TGTGCCAGCAGTTACCGAGGACAGGATGACCGGCTGCATTTT. Translation: CASSYRGQDDRLHF.

In this sample, this clone turned up a few times. The chain joins TRBV25-1 to TRBJ2-4; TRBD1 matches 8 bases. This CDR3 comprises 17 residues. Germline CDR1 MGHDK, CDR2 SYGVNS. The V segment lost 0 bases and the J segment 0 bases; nucleotides outside the gene matches: 4. The CDR3: CASSEYGQGIAKNIQYF. The CDR3 DNA follows: TGTGCCAGCAGTGAATATGGACAGGGTATAGCCAAAAACATTCAGTACTTC.

The chain joins TRBV19 to TRBJ2-6; D uncertain. Germline V gene sequence: CDR1 LNHDA, CDR2 SQIVND (reference sequence). V lost 4 bases and J lost 4, with 8 bases in between. This CDR3 is 14 amino acids long. The CDR3 DNA reads TGTGCCAGTAGTACGTCCTTCGGGGCCAACGTCCTGACTTTC. Its protein product is CASSTSFGANVLTF. Variable domain in full (rest from reference TRBV19 and TRBJ2-6): DGGITQSPKYLFRKEGQNVTLSCEQNLNHDAMYWYRQDPGQGLRLIYYSQIVNDFQKGDIAEGYSVSREKKESFPLTVTSAQKNPTAFYLCASSTSFGANVLTFGAGSRLTVL.

The chain joins TRBV7-8 to TRBJ2-7; 7 positions agree with TRBD2. Germline trimming cut 1 base from V and 2 bases from J; bases unmatched to any gene: 8. Germline V gene lookup returns CDR1 SGHVS and CDR2 FQNEAQ. This CDR3 comprises 16 residues. The DNA of the CDR3 is TGTGCCAGCAGCTTAGATGGGCGGGAGAAACCCTACGAGCAGTACGTC. This encodes CASSLDGREKPYEQYV.

The chain joins TRBV6-5 to TRBJ2-7; 8 nucleotides match TRBD1. The CDR3 length is 14 residues. CDR1 is MNHEY, CDR2 SVGAGI, per germline. V shed 4 bases, J shed 5 bases, and the junction held 7 bases outside the gene matches. CDR3 bases: TGTGCCAGCAGTTCGGGACAGGACTCGGACGAGCAGTACTTC. This sequence encodes CASSSGQDSDEQYF.

The chain has TRBV5-6 and TRBJ2-7, with 9 positions matching TRBD1. This CDR3 has 16 amino acids. The V and J ends lost 4 bases and 3 bases, in that order; junction bases with no gene match: 11. Germline V gene sequence: CDR1 SGHDT, CDR2 YYEEEE. DNA for the CDR3: TGTGCCAGCAGCCCCTTCGGGACAGGGAAGGACTACGAGCAGTACTTC. This encodes CASSPFGTGKDYEQYF.

The V call is TRBV10-3, the J call TRBJ2-2; D unclear. This CDR3 has 11 amino acids. Germline V gene lookup returns CDR1 ENHRY and CDR2 SYGVKD. V was pared by 3 bases and J by 9 bases, with 5 bases between. Written as DNA, the CDR3 is TGTGCCATCAGTGAAGCCAGGGAGCTGTTTTTT. Translation gives CAISEARELFF.

The chain joins TRBV19 to TRBJ1-1; 7 bases line up with TRBD1. V shed 6 bases, J shed 11 bases, and the junction held 9 bases outside the gene matches. CDR1 and CDR2 (germline): LNHDA, SQIVND (reference sequence). This CDR3 is built from 12 residues. The CDR3 here is CASSTDRAGAFF. The CDR3 region has the DNA TGTGCCAGTAGCACTGACAGGGCGGGGGCTTTCTTT.

The CDR3 protein is CASSLEGGSQPQHF. CDR3 sequence (DNA): TGTGCCAGCAGTTTGGAAGGGGGTAGTCAGCCCCAGCATTTT. The chain has TRBV27 and TRBJ1-5; TRBD1 might be the D (6 bases). The CDR3 loop spans 14 amino acids. Trimming pared 3 bases from V and 6 bases from J, leaving 12 bases between. Per the germline V gene, CDR1 is MNHEY and CDR2 is SMNVEV (reference sequence).

Points on this clone: At one end, the junction sequence differs from germline, possibly due to a read error. This chain uses TRBV4-2 with TRBJ2-7; either TRBD1 or TRBD2 may supply D (6 bases each). Germline CDR1 and CDR2: LGHNA and YNFKEQ. The CDR3 spans 15 residues. Here the CDR3 DNA reads TGTGCCAACAGCCAAGAGGGGGGAGGAGGCTACGAGCAGTACTTC. It translates to CANSQEGGGGYEQYF.